Listed below are T cell receptor beta chains from one sample, sequenced in a study of OX40 agonist ivuxolimab in advanced cancers. Sequencing was performed with immunoSEQ multiplex PCR; in TCRdb, only in-frame clones are kept and a portion is missing. The sample comprises around 50,000 clones, less than 85% of which are singletons, and approximately 20% rests with the top ten. This material consisted of CD4+ or CD8+ T cells sorted from blood, taken in a trial of the OX40 agonist ivuxolimab. The receptors were gathered from an adult with an advanced solid tumor such as melanoma, head and neck, liver or kidney cancer. The CDR3 runs from the conserved cysteine through the conserved F or W. The D gene is left open where the match is weak. Clone size is given for some rows only: seen once, a few or many times, or a class if the clone is expanded.

TRBJ2-1 | once | - | TRBV19 | TGTGCCAGTAGTATAGATCCCACAGGTTACAATGAGCAGTTCTTC | CASSIDPTGYNEQFF
TRBJ1-2 | - | TRBD1 | TRBV10-3 | TGTGCCATCAGTGAGTCGCCCACGGGACAGGTTGTAATAGCTATGGGCTACACCTTC | CAISESPTGQVVIAMGYTF
TRBJ1-2 | - | - | TRBV4-3 | TGCGCCAGCAGCCAAGATCGCCGTGGATTAGGTGGCTACACCTTC | CASSQDRRGLGGYTF
TRBJ2-7 | - | - | TRBV5-4 | TGTGCCAGCAGCCCCGATCCCTCCTACGAGCAGTACTTC | CASSPDPSYEQYF
TRBJ2-5 | - | - | TRBV27 | TGTGCCAGCAGCCGGGCCTTGCGAGAGACCCAGTACTTC | CASSRALRETQYF
TRBJ2-1 | - | - | TRBV9 | TGTGCCAGCAGCGCAGACCTGGGAGGTTGGAATGAGCAGTTCTTC | CASSADLGGWNEQFF
TRBJ1-4 | - | TRBD1 | TRBV7-6 | TGTGCCAGCAGCCAAGGATTTGACAGGGGGCGTGAGAATGAAAAACTGTTTTTT | CASSQGFDRGRENEKLFF
TRBJ2-7 | - | TRBD1 | TRBV25-1 | TGTGCCAGCAGTGATACATGGGACAGGGCTATCTACGAGCAGTACTTC | CASSDTWDRAIYEQYF
TRBJ1-4 | - | TRBD1 | TRBV2 | TGTGCCAGGAGCCGGGACAGCAATGAAAAACTGTTTTTT | CARSRDSNEKLFF
TRBJ2-5 | - | - | TRBV5-6 | TGTGCCAGCAGCTTGGCGGGGAATCTGATGGAGACCCAGTACTTC | CASSLAGNLMETQYF
TRBJ1-5 | few | - | TRBV15 | TGTGCCACCAGCAGAGATAGAGAGCAGCCCCAGCATTTT | CATSRDREQPQHF
TRBJ1-2 | - | - | TRBV29-1 | TGCAGCGTTTTGGGGGGCGCATCAGGATTGAGTGGCTACACCTTC | CSVLGGASGLSGYTF
TRBJ1-2 | - | TRBD1 | TRBV4-1 | TGCGCCAGCAGCCAAGATAAAGTGACAGGGGTCACCTTC | CASSQDKVTGVTF
TRBJ2-2 | - | - | TRBV16 | TGTGCCAGCGTTCGGACAGATACCGGGGAGCTGTTTTTT | CASVRTDTGELFF